The following is a T cell receptor beta chain sequence with its context. The germline CDR1 and CDR2 sequences are MNHEY and SVGAGI. The CDR3 covers 15 residues. V lost 6 bases, J lost 0 bases, and 9 bases lay in between. The data originate from a study of blood T cell repertoires in COVID-19. About the study: Spain, Italy and the United States supplied samples that represented acute and convalescent COVID-19. Sources were T cells, B-cell-depleted T cells, or PBMCs; the material itself was cDNA or gDNA.

Study processing details: Reference gene primer amplification yielded estimated nucleated cell counts. The repertoire was sequenced with immunoSEQ multiplex PCR; TCRdb's copy has only in-frame clones and lacks some. The DNA was the basis for D and trimming; V, J and clone size are from that table. The sample records around 60,000 clones, more than 75% being singletons. The sequenced material came from peripheral blood. This receptor was taken from a human donor in a cohort sampled during active COVID-19. The chain uses TRBV6-5 and TRBJ1-6; D may be TRBD1 (6 bases). The CDR3 bases are TGTGCCAGCAGCTTGGACAGCTCCTATAATTCACCCCTCCACTTT. The encoded protein is CASSLDSSYNSPLHF.